The 3 T cell receptor beta chains reported below all come from one sample, sequenced in a study of CD8 T cells in ankylosing spondylitis. TCRdb used MiXCR to reprocess the 5' RACE reads, holding one entry per CDR3 protein. The sample has a few hundred thousand distinct CDR3 sequences; less than 25% are singletons. The sample taken for sequencing was blood, either unsorted or a sorted T cell fraction (not recorded which). Receptors were obtained from a female donor with ankylosing spondylitis or in good health (not recorded which).

This clonotype showed up many times. This chain connects TRBV29-1 to TRBJ2-1; D possibly corresponds to TRBD2 (6 bases). V was clipped by 4 bases and J by 5 bases, with 12 bases between them. Per the germline V gene, CDR1 is SQVTM and CDR2 is ANQGSEA. CDR3 length: 13 amino acids. CDR3 sequence: CSVGTGGHNEQFF. The DNA for the CDR3 is TGCAGCGTTGGAACCGGGGGACACAATGAGCAGTTCTTC.

This clonotype was seen at least ten times. The chain links TRBV25-1 to TRBJ2-1; 8 bases are shared with TRBD1. The CDR3 is 15 amino acids. CDR1 MGHDK and CDR2 SYGVNS come from the germline V gene. The trim removed 5 bases at V and 2 bases at J, leaving 5 bases unmatched. The chain's CDR3 is CASSRPTGAYNEQFF. The CDR3 DNA is TGTGCCAGCAGTCGGCCGACAGGGGCCTACAATGAGCAGTTCTTC. Full variable domain (rest looked up from reference TRBV25-1 and TRBJ2-1): EADIYQTPRYLVIGTGKKITLECSQTMGHDKMYWYQQDPGMELHLIHYSYGVNSTEKGDLSSESTVSRIRTEHFPLTLESARPSHTSQYLCASSRPTGAYNEQFFGPGTRLTVL.

The rearrangement joins TRBV12-5 to TRBJ2-2; D gene uncertain. The CDR3 spans 15 residues. The germline V gene encodes CDR1 LGHNT and CDR2 FRNRAP. V shed 1 base and J shed 4 bases, with 10 bases lying between them. The CDR3 loop is CASGLGLTLTGELFF. CDR3 DNA sequence: TGTGCTAGTGGTTTGGGATTAACCCTCACCGGGGAGCTGTTTTTT.